One and the same sample provided the 22 T cell receptor beta chains below, sequenced in a study of blood T cell repertoires in COVID-19. The method was immunoSEQ multiplex PCR; TCRdb's version includes in-frame clones alone and lacks a portion of them. The sample shows 45,000 to 60,000 clones, less than 95% of them seen only once. Sequencing was carried out using peripheral blood. The receptor set was obtained from a man aged 45-65 years with acute or convalescent COVID-19.

The chain employs TRBV30 and TRBJ2-3, with TRBD2 matching 9 bases. Germline lookup yields CDR1 GTSNPN and CDR2 SVGIG (reference sequence). The CDR3 loop spans 15 amino acids. The trim removed 1 base at V and 0 bases at J, leaving 2 bases unmatched. CDR3 bases: TGTGCCTGGAGTGCCGCGGGGGGGAGCACAGATACGCAGTATTTT. This encodes CAWSAAGGSTDTQYF.

V and J are TRBV9 and TRBJ1-6, with 7 bases identical to TRBD1. This CDR3 is built from 16 residues. CDR1 and CDR2 (germline): SGDLS, YYNGEE. Losses at the gene ends were 4 bases for V and 3 bases for J; bases not matched to a gene: 7. The CDR3 nucleotides are TGTGCCAGCAGCTCCGGGACAGCCTTCTATAATTCACCCCTCCACTTT. Protein: CASSSGTAFYNSPLHF.

The chain joins TRBV6-2 or TRBV6-3 to TRBJ2-3; 7 bases fit TRBD2. With 6 bases clipped from V and 1 base from J, the junction kept 7 bases outside the gene matches. The CDR3 sequence is 15 residues long. Germline V gives CDR1 MNHEY, CDR2 SVGEGT. CDR3 nucleotides: TGTGCCAGCAGCAGACTAGCCGCGGGCACAGATACGCAGTATTTT. The encoded protein is CASSRLAAGTDTQYF.

In this sample, this clone turned up once. This rearrangement joins TRBV6-5 to TRBJ2-7; 8 bases match TRBD1. The germline CDR1 and CDR2 sequences are MNHEY and SVGAGI. The trim removed 2 bases at V and 1 base at J, leaving 7 bases unmatched. CDR3 length: 16 residues. The CDR3: CASSYPPRTGSYEQYF. The DNA for the CDR3 is TGTGCCAGCAGTTACCCCCCGCGGACAGGGTCCTACGAGCAGTACTTC.

The chain recombines TRBV6-1 with TRBJ2-7; possibly TRBD1 for D (5 bases). This CDR3 spans 14 amino acids. Trimming took off 2 bases at V and 3 bases at J, with 11 bases between the two ends. From germline, CDR1 is MNHNS and CDR2 SASEGT. The CDR3 DNA follows: TGTGCCAGCAGTGAATCGGCTGACAGCTACGAGCAGTACTTC. It yields the protein CASSESADSYEQYF.

The chain joins TRBV28 to TRBJ1-2; TRBD1 is a possible D gene (5 bases). CDR3 size: 15 residues. The germline CDR1 and CDR2 sequences are MDHEN and SYDVKM. V lost 3 bases to trimming and J lost 5 bases, with 16 bases between them. CDR3 sequence (DNA): TGTGCCAGCAGTTTGGGTGGGGCACGGGGGTATGGCTACACCTTC. This gives the protein CASSLGGARGYGYTF.

The chain couples TRBV9 to TRBJ1-6, with no clear D. CDR1 and CDR2 from the germline V gene are SGDLS and YYNGEE. V was trimmed by 4 bases and J by 7 bases, leaving 15 bases between them. The length of the CDR3 is 15 residues. The CDR3 nucleotides are TGTGCCAGCAGCTCAGAGGGAGGTAGCAATTCACCCCTCCACTTT. Residues: CASSSEGGSNSPLHF.

The chain employs TRBV7-8 and TRBJ2-7, with 9 bases matching TRBD1. In germline, CDR1 is SGHVS, CDR2 FQNEAQ. CDR3 length equals 14 residues. V was pared by 7 bases and J by 5 bases, with 9 bases of the junction left unmatched. The CDR3 DNA sequence: TGTGCCAGCAAGGCCGTGGGACAGGGTCACGAGCAGTACTTC. Its translation is CASKAVGQGHEQYF. Full variable domain (missing parts from reference TRBV7-8 and TRBJ2-7): GAGVSQSPRYKVAKRGQDVALRCDPISGHVSLFWYQQALGQGPEFLTYFQNEAQLDKSGLPSDRFFAERPEGSVSTLKIQRTQQEDSAVYLCASKAVGQGHEQYFGPGTRLTVT.

The chain couples TRBV9 to TRBJ2-3; 15 bases agree with TRBD2. This CDR3 is built from 18 residues. The ends lost 4 bases at V and 5 bases at J; junction bases unmatched: 11. The germline gives CDR1 SGDLS, CDR2 YYNGEE. CDR3 bases: TGTGCCAGCAGCCCTTATTGGACTAGCGGGGGGGCTGGAGATACGCAGTATTTT. Translation: CASSPYWTSGGAGDTQYF. The full variable domain, with the rest looked up from reference TRBV9 and TRBJ2-3, is DSGVTQTPKHLITATGQRVTLRCSPRSGDLSVYWYQQSLDQGLQFLIQYYNGEERAKGNILERFSAQQFPDLHSELNLSSLELGDSALYFCASSPYWTSGGAGDTQYFGPGTRLTVL.

J is TRBJ1-1 and V is TRBV11-3; the D is unclear. The germline V gene has CDR1 SGHNT and CDR2 YENEEA. Trimming pared 0 bases from V and 4 bases from J, leaving 12 bases between. The CDR3 spans 15 residues. CDR3 sequence: CASSLDSLSATEAFF. The CDR3 nucleotides read TGTGCCAGCAGCTTAGATTCCCTCAGTGCCACTGAAGCTTTCTTT.

The chain carries TRBV4-1 and TRBJ1-1, with 10 bases fitting TRBD1. Losses at the gene ends were 4 bases for V and 4 bases for J; bases not matched to a gene: 6. The V gene's germline CDR1 is MGHRA and CDR2 YSYEKL. The CDR3 is 15 residues long. CDR3 region: CASSRARTGGTEAFF. CDR3 DNA sequence: TGCGCCAGCAGCCGAGCACGGACAGGGGGCACTGAAGCTTTCTTT.

This chain joins TRBV7-3 and TRBJ1-2, with TRBD1 as a possible D gene (5 bases). Germline V gene data show CDR1 as SGHTA and CDR2 as FQGTGA. V was pared by 4 bases and J by 5 bases, with 14 bases between. This CDR3 is 14 amino acids long. The CDR3 here is CASSSSREGYGYTF. CDR3 sequence (DNA): TGTGCCAGCAGCTCATCCAGGGAGGGGTATGGCTACACCTTC.

This clone was seen only a few times. Here the CDR3 DNA reads TGTGCCAGTAGAGGGACAGGGCGGACTGAAGCTTTCTTT. It codes for CASRGTGRTEAFF. This chain uses TRBV19 with TRBJ1-1; TRBD1 agrees at 9 bases. J lost 5 bases, V lost 6 bases, and 4 bases had no gene match. The germline V gene has CDR1 LNHDA and CDR2 SQIVND (reference sequence). The CDR3 contains 13 residues.

This clone showed up just once. This chain connects TRBV7-2 to TRBJ2-3; no reliable D call. This CDR3 region has 15 residues. Trimming took off 1 base at V and 4 bases at J, with 12 bases between the two ends. CDR1 SGHTA and CDR2 FQGNSA come from the germline V gene. CDR3 protein: CASSLGLPGADTQYF. The CDR3 bases are TGTGCCAGCAGCTTAGGGCTCCCCGGAGCAGATACGCAGTATTTT. The full variable domain, in which reference TRBV7-2 and TRBJ2-3 provide the parts outside the CDR3, is GAGVSQSPSNKVTEKGKDVELRCDPISGHTALYWYRQSLGQGLEFLIYFQGNSAPDKSGLPSDRFSAERTGGSVSTLTIQRTQQEDSAVYLCASSLGLPGADTQYFGPGTRLTVL.

CDR3 sequence: CASRPGQKNTEAFF. DNA of the CDR3: TGTGCCAGTAGACCGGGACAAAAAAACACTGAAGCTTTCTTT. The rearrangement uses TRBV19 and TRBJ1-1, with D possibly TRBD1 on 6 matching bases. V dropped 6 bases and J dropped 2 bases, with 13 bases sitting between them. The germline CDR1 and CDR2 sequences are LNHDA and SQIVND (reference sequence). This CDR3 contains 14 residues.

The rearrangement uses TRBV2 and TRBJ1-1, with a weak D call TRBD1 (5 bases). The V gene lost 4 bases and the J gene lost 0 bases, with 9 bases spanning the gap. This CDR3 comprises 14 residues. Germline CDR1 reads SNHLY; CDR2 reads FYNNEI. DNA of the CDR3: TGTGCCAGCAGTGGGGGCGGGGTGAACACTGAAGCTTTCTTT. It specifies CASSGGGVNTEAFF.

The gene calls are TRBV29-1 and TRBJ1-6; 8 nucleotides line up with TRBD1. The CDR3 loop spans 13 amino acids. V was clipped by 6 bases and J by 8 bases; unmatched bases: 6. Germline assignment: CDR1 SQVTM and CDR2 ANQGSEA. The CDR3 DNA is TGCAGCGTAAGGACAGGGATTTATTCACCCCTCCACTTT. This translates into CSVRTGIYSPLHF.

The CDR3 sequence is CASSLVGRGVSGANVLTF. The CDR3 DNA is TGTGCCAGCAGCTTGGTAGGGCGGGGGGTATCTGGGGCCAACGTCCTGACTTTC. J is TRBJ2-6 and V is TRBV5-4; 8 bases match TRBD2. CDR3 length: 18 amino acids. CDR1 and CDR2 from the germline V gene are SGHNT and YYREEE (reference sequence). J was trimmed by 1 base and V by 0 bases; bases with no gene match: 6.

This chain connects TRBV13 to TRBJ2-7; weak D call: TRBD1 (5 bases). Germline values: CDR1 PRHDT, CDR2 FYEKMQ (reference sequence). There are 15 residues in the CDR3. The V gene lost 4 bases and the J gene lost 6 bases, with 19 bases spanning the gap. The CDR3 coding sequence is TGTGCCAGCAGCTCCCGGGCAGGGATTAAAGTCGAGCAGTACTTC. This translates into CASSSRAGIKVEQYF.

The gene calls are TRBV5-1 and TRBJ2-6; 9 nucleotides match TRBD1. V gave up 3 bases and J gave up 0 bases; unmatched junction bases: 7. Germline V CDR1 and CDR2: SGHRS, YFSETQ. CDR3 length equals 18 residues. Written as DNA, the CDR3 is TGCGCCAGCAGCTCCCGACAGGGGGGGGACTCTGGGGCCAACGTCCTGACTTTC. This gives the protein CASSSRQGGDSGANVLTF.

This chain links TRBV14 with TRBJ2-7, with D maybe TRBD2 (6 bases). V gave up 2 bases and J gave up 0 bases, with 11 bases separating them. Germline assignment: CDR1 SGHDN and CDR2 FVKESK. CDR3 length equals 15 residues. The CDR3: CASSQKGGDSYEQYF. As DNA, the CDR3 is TGTGCCAGCAGCCAAAAAGGCGGGGACTCCTACGAGCAGTACTTC.

The V and J genes are TRBV3-1 (or the pseudogene TRBV3-2) and TRBJ1-1; 8 bases fit TRBD1. Germline assignment: CDR1 LGHDT and CDR2 YNNKEL (reference sequence). V trimming: 6 bases; J trimming: 2 bases; junction bases outside the gene matches: 5. The CDR3 spans 14 residues. The CDR3 DNA reads as TGTGCCAGCAGGCCTGGGACAGGCAACACTGAAGCTTTCTTT. As protein: CASRPGTGNTEAFF.